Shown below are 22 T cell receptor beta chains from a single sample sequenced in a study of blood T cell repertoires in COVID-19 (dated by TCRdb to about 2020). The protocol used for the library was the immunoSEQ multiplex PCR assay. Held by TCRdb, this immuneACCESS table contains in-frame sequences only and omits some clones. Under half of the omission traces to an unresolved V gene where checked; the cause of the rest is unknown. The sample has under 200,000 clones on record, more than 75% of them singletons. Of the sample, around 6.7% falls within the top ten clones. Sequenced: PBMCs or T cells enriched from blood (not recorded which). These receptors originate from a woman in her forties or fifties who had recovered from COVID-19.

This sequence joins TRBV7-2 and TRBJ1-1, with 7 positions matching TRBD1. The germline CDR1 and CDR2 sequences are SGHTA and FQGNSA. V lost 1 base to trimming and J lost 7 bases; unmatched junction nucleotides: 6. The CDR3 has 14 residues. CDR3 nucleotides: TGTGCCAGCAGCTTAGTACAGGGGTCCCATGAAGCTTTCTTT. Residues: CASSLVQGSHEAFF.

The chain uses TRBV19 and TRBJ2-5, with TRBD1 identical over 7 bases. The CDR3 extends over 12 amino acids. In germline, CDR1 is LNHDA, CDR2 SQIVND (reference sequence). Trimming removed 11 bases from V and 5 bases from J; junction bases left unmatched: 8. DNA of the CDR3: TGTGCCGCGCAGGGGGATCAGGAGACCCAGTACTTC. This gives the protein CAAQGDQETQYF.

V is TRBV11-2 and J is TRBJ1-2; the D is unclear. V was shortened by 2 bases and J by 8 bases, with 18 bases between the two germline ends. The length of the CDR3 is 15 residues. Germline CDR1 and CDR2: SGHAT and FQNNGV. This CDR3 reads CASSLYEGTVEGYTF. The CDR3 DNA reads TGTGCCAGCAGCTTATACGAGGGAACGGTGGAAGGCTACACCTTC.

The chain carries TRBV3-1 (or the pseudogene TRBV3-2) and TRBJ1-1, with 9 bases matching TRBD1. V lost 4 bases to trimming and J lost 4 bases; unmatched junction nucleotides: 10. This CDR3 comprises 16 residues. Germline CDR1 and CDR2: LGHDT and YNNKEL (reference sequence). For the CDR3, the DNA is TGTGCCAGCAGCCCCCGGACAGGGGATATGGGCACTGAAGCTTTCTTT. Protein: CASSPRTGDMGTEAFF.

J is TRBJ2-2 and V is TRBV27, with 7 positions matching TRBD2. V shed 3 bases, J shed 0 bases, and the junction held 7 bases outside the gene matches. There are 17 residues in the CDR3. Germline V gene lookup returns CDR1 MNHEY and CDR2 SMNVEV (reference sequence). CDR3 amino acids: CASSFEERGPNTGELFF. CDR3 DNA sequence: TGTGCCAGCAGTTTTGAGGAGCGGGGACCGAACACCGGGGAGCTGTTTTTT.

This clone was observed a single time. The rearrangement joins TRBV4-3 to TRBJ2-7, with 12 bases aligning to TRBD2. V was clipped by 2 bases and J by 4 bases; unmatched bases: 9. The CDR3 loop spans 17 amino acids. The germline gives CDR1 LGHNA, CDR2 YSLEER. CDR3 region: CASSQTLGLAGTYEQYF. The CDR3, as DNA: TGCGCCAGCAGCCAAACCTTAGGACTAGCGGGGACTTACGAGCAGTACTTC.

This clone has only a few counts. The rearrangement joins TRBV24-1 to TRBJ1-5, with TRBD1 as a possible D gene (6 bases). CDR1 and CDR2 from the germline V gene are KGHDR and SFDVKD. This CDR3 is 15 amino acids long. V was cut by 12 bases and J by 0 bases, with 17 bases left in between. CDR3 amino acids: CASLYLDSSNQPQHF. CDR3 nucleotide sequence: TGTGCCTCTCTCTACCTGGACAGTAGCAATCAGCCCCAGCATTTT.

CDR3 coding DNA: TGTGCCAGCAGTGGAGCGGGGGGGCAGACAGATACGCAGTATTTT. Its protein product is CASSGAGGQTDTQYF. This chain joins TRBV2 and TRBJ2-3, with TRBD2 identical over 10 bases. The CDR3 contains 15 residues. V trimming: 4 bases; J trimming: 3 bases; junction bases outside the gene matches: 4. Germline values: CDR1 SNHLY, CDR2 FYNNEI.

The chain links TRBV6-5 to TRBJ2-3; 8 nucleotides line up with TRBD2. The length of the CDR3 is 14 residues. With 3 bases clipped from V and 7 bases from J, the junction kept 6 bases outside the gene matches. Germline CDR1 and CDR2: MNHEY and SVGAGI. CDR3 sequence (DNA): TGTGCCAGCAGTTATGGCGGGGGGCGGAATACGCAGTATTTT. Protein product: CASSYGGGRNTQYF.

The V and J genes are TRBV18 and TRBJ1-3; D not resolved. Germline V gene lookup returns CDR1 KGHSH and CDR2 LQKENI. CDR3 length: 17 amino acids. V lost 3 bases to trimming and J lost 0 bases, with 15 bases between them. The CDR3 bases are TGTGCCAGCTCACCCCCCGCCGGTTACGGCTCTGGAAACACCATATATTTT. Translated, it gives CASSPPAGYGSGNTIYF.

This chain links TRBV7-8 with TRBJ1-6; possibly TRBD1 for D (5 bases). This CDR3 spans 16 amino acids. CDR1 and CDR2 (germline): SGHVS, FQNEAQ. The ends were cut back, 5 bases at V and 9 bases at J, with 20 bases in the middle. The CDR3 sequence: CASSPDPRGTGSPLHF. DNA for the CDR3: TGTGCCAGCAGCCCCGATCCCCGAGGTACAGGTTCACCCCTCCACTTT. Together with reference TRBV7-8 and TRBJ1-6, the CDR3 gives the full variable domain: GAGVSQSPRYKVAKRGQDVALRCDPISGHVSLFWYQQALGQGPEFLTYFQNEAQLDKSGLPSDRFFAERPEGSVSTLKIQRTQQEDSAVYLCASSPDPRGTGSPLHFGNGTRLTVT.

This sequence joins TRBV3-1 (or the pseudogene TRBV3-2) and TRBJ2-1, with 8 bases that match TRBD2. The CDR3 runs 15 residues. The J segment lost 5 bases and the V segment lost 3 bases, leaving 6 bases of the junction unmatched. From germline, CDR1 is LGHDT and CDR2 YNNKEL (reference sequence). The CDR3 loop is CASSQRGLGNNEQFF. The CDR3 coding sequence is TGTGCCAGCAGCCAGCGGGGACTAGGCAACAATGAGCAGTTCTTC.

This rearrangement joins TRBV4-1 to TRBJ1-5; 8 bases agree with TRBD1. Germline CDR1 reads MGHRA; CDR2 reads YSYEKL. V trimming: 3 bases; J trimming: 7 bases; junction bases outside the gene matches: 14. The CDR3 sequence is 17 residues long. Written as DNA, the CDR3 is TGCGCCAGCAGCCATCCTGTGGGGGACAGGTCGGGGCAGCCCCAGCATTTT. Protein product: CASSHPVGDRSGQPQHF.

CDR3 sequence: CASSFSQRDGYTF. The DNA of the CDR3 is TGTGCCAGCAGTTTCTCACAGAGGGATGGCTACACCTTC. This chain joins TRBV7-2 and TRBJ1-2; D gene uncertain. Trimming pared 6 bases from V and 6 bases from J, leaving 14 bases between. There are 13 residues in the CDR3. CDR1 is SGHTA and CDR2 is FQGNSA in the germline V gene.

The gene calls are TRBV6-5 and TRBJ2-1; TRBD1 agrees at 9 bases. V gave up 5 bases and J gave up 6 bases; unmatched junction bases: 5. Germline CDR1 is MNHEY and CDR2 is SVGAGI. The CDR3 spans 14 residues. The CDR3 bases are TGTGCCAGCAGTCGGGACAGGGCTTCCAATGAGCAGTTCTTC. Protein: CASSRDRASNEQFF.

The CDR3 here is CASSLVPDSPLHF. In DNA form, the CDR3 reads TGTGCCAGCAGTTTAGTCCCGGATTCACCCCTCCACTTT. The rearrangement uses TRBV27 and TRBJ1-6, with D uncertain. Germline V gene lookup returns CDR1 MNHEY and CDR2 SMNVEV (reference sequence). This CDR3 has 13 residues. V lost 2 bases and J 8 bases, leaving 7 bases between the germline ends.

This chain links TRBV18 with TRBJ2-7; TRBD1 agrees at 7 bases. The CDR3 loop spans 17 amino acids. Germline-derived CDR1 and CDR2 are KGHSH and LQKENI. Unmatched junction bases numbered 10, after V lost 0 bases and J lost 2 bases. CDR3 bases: TGTGCCAGCTCACCACCCACCGGGGACAGCTTCGCCTACGAGCAGTACTTC. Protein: CASSPPTGDSFAYEQYF. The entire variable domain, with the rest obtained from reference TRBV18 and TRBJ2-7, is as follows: NAGVMQNPRHLVRRRGQEARLRCSPMKGHSHVYWYRQLPEEGLKFMVYLQKENIIDESGMPKERFSAEFPKEGPSILRIQQVVRGDSAAYFCASSPPTGDSFAYEQYFGPGTRLTVT.

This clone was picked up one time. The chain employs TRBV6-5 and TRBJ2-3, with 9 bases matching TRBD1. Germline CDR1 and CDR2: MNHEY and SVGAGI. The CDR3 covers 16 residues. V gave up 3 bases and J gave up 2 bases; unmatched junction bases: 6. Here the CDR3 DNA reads TGTGCCAGCAGTTATGGCCGGGACAGGGTCACAGATACGCAGTATTTT. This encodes CASSYGRDRVTDTQYF.

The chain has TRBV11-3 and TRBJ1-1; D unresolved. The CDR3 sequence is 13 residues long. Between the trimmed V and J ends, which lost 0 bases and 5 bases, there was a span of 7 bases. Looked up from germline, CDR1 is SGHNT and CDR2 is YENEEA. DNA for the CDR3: TGTGCCAGCAGCTTAGACCTGAGGACTGAAGCTTTCTTT. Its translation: CASSLDLRTEAFF.

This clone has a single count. CDR3 DNA sequence: TGTGCCAGCAGTAACACAGGGAGATCTGGCTACACCTTC. Its translation: CASSNTGRSGYTF. The genes are TRBV6-5 and TRBJ1-2; tentative D call: TRBD1 (6 bases). V lost 5 bases to trimming and J lost 7 bases, with 14 bases between them. This CDR3 region has 13 residues. CDR1 is MNHEY and CDR2 is SVGAGI in the germline V gene.

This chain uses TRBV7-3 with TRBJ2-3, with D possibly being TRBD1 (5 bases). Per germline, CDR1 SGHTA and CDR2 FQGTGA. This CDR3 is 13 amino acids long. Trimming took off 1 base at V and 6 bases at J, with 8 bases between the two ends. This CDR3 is CASSLSPGDTQYF. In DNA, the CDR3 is TGTGCCAGCAGCTTAAGCCCAGGGGATACGCAGTATTTT.

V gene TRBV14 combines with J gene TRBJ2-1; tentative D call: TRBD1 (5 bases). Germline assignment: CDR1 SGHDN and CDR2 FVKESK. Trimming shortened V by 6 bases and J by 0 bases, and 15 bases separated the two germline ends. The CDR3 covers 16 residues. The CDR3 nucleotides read TGTGCCAGCAGTCTCATTCAGGGTTACTCCTACAATGAGCAGTTCTTC. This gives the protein CASSLIQGYSYNEQFF.